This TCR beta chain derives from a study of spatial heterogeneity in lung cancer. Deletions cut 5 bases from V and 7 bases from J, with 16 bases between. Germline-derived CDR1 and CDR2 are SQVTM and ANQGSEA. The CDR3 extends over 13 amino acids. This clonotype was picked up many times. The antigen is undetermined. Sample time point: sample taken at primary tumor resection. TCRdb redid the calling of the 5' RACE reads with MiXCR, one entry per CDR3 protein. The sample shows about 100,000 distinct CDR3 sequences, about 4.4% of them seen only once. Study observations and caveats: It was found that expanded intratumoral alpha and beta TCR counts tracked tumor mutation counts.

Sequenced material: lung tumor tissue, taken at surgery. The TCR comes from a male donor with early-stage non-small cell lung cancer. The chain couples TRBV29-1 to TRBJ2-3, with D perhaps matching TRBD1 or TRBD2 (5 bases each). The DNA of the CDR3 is TGCAGCGTTCGTTGGGGGAGCGGTTATACGCAGTATTTT. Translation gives CSVRWGSGYTQYF.